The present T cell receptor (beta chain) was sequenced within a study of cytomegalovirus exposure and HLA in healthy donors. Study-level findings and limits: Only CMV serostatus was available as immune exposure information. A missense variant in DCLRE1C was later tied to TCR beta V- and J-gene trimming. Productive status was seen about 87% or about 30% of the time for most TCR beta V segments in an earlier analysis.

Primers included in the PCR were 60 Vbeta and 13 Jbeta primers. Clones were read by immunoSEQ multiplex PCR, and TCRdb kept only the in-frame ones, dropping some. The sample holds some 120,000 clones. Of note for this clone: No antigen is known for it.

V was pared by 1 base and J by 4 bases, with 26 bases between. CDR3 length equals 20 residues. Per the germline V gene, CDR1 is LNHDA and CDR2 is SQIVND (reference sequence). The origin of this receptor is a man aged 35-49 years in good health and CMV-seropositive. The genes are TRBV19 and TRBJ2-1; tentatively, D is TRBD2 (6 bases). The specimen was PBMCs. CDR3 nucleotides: TGTGCCAGTAGTATAGGTCCAGGGAGGCCCCCCTATCCCTTTTACAATGAGCAGTTCTTC. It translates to CASSIGPGRPPYPFYNEQFF.